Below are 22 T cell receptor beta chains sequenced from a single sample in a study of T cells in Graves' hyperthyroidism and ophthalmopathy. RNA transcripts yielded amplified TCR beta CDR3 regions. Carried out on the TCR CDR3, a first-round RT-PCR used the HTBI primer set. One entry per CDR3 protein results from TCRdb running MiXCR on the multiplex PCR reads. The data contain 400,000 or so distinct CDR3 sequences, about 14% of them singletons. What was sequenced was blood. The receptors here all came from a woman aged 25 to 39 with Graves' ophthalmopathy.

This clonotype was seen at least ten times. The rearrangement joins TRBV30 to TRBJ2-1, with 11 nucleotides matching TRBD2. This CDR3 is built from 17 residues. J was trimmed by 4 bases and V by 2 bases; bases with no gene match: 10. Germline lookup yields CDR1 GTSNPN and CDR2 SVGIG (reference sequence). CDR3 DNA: TGTGCCTGGAGTACGACTAGCGGGGCAAACCTATACAATGAGCAGTTCTTC. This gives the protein CAWSTTSGANLYNEQFF. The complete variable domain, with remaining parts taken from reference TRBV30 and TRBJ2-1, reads SQTIHQWPATLVQPVGSPLSLECTVEGTSNPNLYWYRQAAGRGLQLLFYSVGIGQISSEVPQNLSASRPQDRQFILSSKKLLLSDSGFYLCAWSTTSGANLYNEQFFGPGTRLTVL.

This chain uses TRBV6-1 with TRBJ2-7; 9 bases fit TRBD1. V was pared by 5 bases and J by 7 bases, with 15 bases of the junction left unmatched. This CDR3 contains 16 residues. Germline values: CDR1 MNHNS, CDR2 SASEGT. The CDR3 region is CASSYAPGQGSQEQYF. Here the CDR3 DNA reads TGTGCCAGCAGTTACGCGCCGGGACAGGGATCACAAGAGCAGTACTTC.

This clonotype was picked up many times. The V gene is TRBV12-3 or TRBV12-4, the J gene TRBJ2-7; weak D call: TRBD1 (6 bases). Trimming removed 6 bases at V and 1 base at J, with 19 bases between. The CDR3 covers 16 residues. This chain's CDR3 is CASSPGTRVGSYEQYF. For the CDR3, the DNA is TGTGCCAGCAGCCCCGGGACAAGGGTAGGGTCCTACGAGCAGTACTTC.

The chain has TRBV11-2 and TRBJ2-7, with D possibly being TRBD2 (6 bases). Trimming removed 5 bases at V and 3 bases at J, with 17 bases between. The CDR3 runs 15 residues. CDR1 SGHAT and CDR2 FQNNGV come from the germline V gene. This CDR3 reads CASSNPGRGGYEQYF. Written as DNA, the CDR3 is TGTGCCAGCAGCAACCCGGGACGGGGAGGCTACGAGCAGTACTTC.

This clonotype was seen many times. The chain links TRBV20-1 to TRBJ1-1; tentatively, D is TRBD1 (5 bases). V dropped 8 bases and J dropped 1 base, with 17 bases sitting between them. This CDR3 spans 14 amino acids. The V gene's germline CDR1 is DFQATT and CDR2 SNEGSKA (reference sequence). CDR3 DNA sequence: TGCAGTCCAGCAAACGGGGCCCCGAACACTGAAGCTTTCTTT. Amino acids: CSPANGAPNTEAFF.

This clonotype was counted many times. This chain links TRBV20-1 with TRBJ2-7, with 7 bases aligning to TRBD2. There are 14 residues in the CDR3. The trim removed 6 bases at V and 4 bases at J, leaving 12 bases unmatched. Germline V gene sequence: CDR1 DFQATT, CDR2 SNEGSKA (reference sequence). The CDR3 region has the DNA TGCAGTGCGCCGCCCCCGGGACTACCGTACGAGCAGTACTTC. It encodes CSAPPPGLPYEQYF.

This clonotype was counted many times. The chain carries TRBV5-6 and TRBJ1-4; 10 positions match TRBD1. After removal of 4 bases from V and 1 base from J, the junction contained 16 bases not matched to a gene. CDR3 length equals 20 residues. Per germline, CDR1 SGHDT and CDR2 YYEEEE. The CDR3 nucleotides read TGTGCCAGCAGCGTGATGGCTTGGGACAGGGGATTGAGAACTAATGAAAAACTGTTTTTT. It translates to CASSVMAWDRGLRTNEKLFF. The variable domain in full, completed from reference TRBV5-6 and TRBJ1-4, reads DAGVTQSPTHLIKTRGQQVTLRCSPKSGHDTVSWYQQALGQGPQFIFQYYEEEERQRGNFPDRFSGHQFPNYSSELNVNALLLGDSALYLCASSVMAWDRGLRTNEKLFFGSGTQLSVL.

CDR3 amino acids: CASSLSSTSLGGSPLHF. For the CDR3, the DNA is TGTGCCAGCAGCTTGTCTTCCACTTCTCTGGGGGGATCACCCCTCCACTTT. The V call is TRBV5-6, the J call TRBJ1-6, with D perhaps matching TRBD1 (5 bases). CDR3 length: 17 amino acids. Germline assignment: CDR1 SGHDT and CDR2 YYEEEE. Trimming shortened V by 1 base and J by 10 bases, and 21 bases separated the two germline ends.

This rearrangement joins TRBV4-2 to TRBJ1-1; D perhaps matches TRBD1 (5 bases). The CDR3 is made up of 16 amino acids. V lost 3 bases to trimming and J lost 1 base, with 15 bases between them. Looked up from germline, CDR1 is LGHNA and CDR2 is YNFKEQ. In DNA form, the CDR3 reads TGTGCCAGCAGCCACCACCGGGGCGGGGGGAACACTGAAGCTTTCTTT. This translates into CASSHHRGGGNTEAFF.

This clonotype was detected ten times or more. CDR3 loop: CAIRPERSSYNEQFF. The CDR3 DNA reads as TGTGCCATCAGACCCGAGCGGTCCTCCTACAATGAGCAGTTCTTC. J is TRBJ2-1 and V is TRBV10-3; D might be TRBD2 (5 bases). CDR3 length: 15 amino acids. The V gene's germline CDR1 is ENHRY and CDR2 SYGVKD. Trimming pared 6 bases from V and 0 bases from J, leaving 12 bases between.

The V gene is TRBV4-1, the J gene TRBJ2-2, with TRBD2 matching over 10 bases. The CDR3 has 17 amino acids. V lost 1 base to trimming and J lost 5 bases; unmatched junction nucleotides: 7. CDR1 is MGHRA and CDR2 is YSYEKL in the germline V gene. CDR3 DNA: TGCGCCAGCAGCCAAGTTTTGTCTAGCGGGGGTACCGGGGAGCTGTTTTTT. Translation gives CASSQVLSSGGTGELFF.

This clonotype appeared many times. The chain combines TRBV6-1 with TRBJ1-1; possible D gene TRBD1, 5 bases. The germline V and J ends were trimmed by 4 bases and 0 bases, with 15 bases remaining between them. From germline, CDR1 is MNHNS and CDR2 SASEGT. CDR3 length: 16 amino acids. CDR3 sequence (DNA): TGTGCCAGCAGTGGGCCGCGGGGGAACATGAACACTGAAGCTTTCTTT. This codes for CASSGPRGNMNTEAFF.

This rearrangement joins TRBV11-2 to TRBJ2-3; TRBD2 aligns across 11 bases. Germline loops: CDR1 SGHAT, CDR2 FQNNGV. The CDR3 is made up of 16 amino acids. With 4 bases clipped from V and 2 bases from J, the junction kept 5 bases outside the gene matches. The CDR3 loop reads CASSYLTSGATDTQYF. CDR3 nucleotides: TGTGCCAGCAGCTATTTGACTAGCGGGGCCACAGATACGCAGTATTTT.

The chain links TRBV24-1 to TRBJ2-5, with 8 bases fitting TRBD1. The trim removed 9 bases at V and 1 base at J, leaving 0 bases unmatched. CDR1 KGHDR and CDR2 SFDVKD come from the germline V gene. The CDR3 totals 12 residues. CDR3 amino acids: CATGQGQETQYF. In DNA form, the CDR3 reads TGTGCCACCGGACAGGGCCAAGAGACCCAGTACTTC.

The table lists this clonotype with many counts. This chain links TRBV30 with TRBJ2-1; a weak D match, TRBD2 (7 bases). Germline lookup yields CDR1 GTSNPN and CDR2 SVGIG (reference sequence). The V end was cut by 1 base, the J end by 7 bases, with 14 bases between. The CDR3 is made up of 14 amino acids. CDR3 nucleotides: TGTGCCTGGAGTGCGGGGGGCTTAGGGAATGAGCAGTTCTTC. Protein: CAWSAGGLGNEQFF.

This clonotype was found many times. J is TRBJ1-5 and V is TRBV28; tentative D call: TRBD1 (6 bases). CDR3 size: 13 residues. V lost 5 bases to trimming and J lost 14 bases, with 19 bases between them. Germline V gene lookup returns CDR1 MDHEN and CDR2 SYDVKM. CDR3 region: CASSKFGTTYKHF. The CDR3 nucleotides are TGTGCCAGCAGTAAGTTCGGGACAACCTACAAGCATTTT.

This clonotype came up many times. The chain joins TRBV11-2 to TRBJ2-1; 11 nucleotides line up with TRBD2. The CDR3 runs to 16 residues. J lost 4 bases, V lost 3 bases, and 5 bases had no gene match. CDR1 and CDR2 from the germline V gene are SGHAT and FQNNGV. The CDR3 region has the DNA TGTGCCAGCAGCTTCCTAGCGGGGGGCAGATACAATGAGCAGTTCTTC. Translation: CASSFLAGGRYNEQFF.

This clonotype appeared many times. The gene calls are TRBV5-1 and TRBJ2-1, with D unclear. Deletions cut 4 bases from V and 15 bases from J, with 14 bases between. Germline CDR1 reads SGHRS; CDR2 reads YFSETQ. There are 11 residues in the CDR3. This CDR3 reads CASSHVGARFF. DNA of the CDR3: TGCGCCAGCAGCCACGTGGGTGCGAGGTTCTTC.

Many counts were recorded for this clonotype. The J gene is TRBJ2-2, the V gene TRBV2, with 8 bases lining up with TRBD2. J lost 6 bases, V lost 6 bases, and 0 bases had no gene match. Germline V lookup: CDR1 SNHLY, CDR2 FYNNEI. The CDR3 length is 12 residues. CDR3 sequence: CASRLAAGELFF. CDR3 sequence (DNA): TGTGCCAGCAGACTAGCGGCCGGGGAGCTGTTTTTT.

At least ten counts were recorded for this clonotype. The CDR3 sequence: CASSDIAGDEQFF. The CDR3 DNA is TGTGCCAGCAGTGACATAGCGGGGGACGAGCAGTTCTTC. V gene TRBV6-1 combines with J gene TRBJ2-1, with 9 bases that match TRBD2. The CDR3 length is 13 residues. CDR1 and CDR2 from the germline V gene are MNHNS and SASEGT. V lost 3 bases to trimming and J lost 10 bases; unmatched junction nucleotides: 4.

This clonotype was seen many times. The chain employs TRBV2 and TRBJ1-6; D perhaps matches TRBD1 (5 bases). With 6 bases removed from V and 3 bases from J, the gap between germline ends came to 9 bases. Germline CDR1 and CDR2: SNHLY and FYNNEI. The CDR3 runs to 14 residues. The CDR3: CASRRDGYNSPLHF. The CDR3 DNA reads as TGTGCCAGCAGACGGGACGGCTATAATTCACCCCTCCACTTT.

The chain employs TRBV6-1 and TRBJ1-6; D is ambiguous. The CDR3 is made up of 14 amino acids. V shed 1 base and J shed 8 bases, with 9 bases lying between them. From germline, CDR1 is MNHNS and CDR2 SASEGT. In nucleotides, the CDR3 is TGTGCCAGCAGTGAAGGAGTATTGGATTCACCCCTCCACTTT. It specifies CASSEGVLDSPLHF.